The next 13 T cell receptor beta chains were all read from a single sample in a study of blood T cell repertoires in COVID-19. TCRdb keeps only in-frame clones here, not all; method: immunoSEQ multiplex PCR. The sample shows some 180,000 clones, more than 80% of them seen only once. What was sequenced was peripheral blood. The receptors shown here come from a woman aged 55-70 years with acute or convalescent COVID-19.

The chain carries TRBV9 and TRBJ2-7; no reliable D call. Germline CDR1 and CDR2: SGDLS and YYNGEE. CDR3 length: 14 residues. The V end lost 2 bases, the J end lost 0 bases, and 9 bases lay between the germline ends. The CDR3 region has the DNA TGTGCCAGCAGCGTGTCTGCGAGCTCCTACGAGCAGTACTTC. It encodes CASSVSASSYEQYF.

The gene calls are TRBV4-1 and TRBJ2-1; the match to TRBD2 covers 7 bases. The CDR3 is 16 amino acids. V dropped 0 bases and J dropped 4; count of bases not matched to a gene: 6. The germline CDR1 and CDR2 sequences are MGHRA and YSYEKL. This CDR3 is CASSQDGRGRYNEQFF. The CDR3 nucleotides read TGCGCCAGCAGCCAAGATGGGCGGGGGAGATACAATGAGCAGTTCTTC.

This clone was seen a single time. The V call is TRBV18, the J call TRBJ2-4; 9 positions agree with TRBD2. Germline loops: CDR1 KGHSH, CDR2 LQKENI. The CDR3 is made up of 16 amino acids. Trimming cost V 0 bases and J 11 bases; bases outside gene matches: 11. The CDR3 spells CASSPPSLAGNRVQYF. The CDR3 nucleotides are TGTGCCAGCTCACCACCGAGTCTAGCGGGAAATAGGGTTCAGTACTTC. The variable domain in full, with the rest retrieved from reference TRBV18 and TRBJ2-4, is NAGVMQNPRHLVRRRGQEARLRCSPMKGHSHVYWYRQLPEEGLKFMVYLQKENIIDESGMPKERFSAEFPKEGPSILRIQQVVRGDSAAYFCASSPPSLAGNRVQYFGAGTRLSVL.

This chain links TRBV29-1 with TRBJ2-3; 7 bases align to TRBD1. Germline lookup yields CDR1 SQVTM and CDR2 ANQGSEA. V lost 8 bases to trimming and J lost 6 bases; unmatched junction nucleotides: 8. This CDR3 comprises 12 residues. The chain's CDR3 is CSTRTGLDTQYF. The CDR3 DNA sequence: TGCAGCACCCGGACAGGCCTGGATACGCAGTATTTT.

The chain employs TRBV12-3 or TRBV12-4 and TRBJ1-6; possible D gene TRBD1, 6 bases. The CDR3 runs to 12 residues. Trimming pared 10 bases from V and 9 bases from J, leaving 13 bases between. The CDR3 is CAISNRASPLHF. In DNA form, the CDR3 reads TGTGCCATTTCAAACAGGGCTTCACCCCTCCACTTT.

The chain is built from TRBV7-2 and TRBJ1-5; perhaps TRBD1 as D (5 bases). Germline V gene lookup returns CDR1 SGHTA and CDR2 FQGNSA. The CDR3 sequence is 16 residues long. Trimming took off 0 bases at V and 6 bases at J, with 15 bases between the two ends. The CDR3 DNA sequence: TGTGCCAGCAGCTTAGCGGGGCGGGGGGTGGCTCAGCCCCAGCATTTT. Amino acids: CASSLAGRGVAQPQHF.

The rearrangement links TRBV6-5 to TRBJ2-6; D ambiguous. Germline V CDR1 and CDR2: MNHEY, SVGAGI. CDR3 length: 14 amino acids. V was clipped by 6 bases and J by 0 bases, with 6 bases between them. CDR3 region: CASRGVSGANVLTF. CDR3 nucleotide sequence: TGTGCCAGCAGAGGAGTCTCTGGGGCCAACGTCCTGACTTTC.

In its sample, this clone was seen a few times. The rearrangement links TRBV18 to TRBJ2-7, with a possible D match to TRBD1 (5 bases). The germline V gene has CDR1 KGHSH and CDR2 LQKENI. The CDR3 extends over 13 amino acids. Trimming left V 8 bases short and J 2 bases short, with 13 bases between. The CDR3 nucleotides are TGTGCCAGCCCGCCCAGGGAACCCTACGAGCAGTACTTC. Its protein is CASPPREPYEQYF.

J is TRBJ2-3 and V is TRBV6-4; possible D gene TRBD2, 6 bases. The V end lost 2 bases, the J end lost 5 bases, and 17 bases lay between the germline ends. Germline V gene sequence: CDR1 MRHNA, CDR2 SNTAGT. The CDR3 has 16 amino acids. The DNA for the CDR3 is TGTGCCAGCAGTGACGGCTGGGGGAAGGGACTAGATACGCAGTATTTT. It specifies CASSDGWGKGLDTQYF.

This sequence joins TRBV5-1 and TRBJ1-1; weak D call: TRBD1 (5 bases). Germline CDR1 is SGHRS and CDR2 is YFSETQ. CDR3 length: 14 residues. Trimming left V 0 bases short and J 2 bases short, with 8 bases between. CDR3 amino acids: CASSLARVNTEAFF. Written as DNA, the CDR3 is TGCGCCAGCAGCTTGGCCAGGGTCAACACTGAAGCTTTCTTT.

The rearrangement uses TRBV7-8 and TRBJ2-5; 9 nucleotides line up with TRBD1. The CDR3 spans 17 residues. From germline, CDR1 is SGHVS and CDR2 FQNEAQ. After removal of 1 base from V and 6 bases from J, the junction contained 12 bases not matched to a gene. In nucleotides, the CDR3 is TGTGCCAGCAGCTTAGTTAGGCCGCCGGGACAGGGAAAGACCCAGTACTTC. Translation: CASSLVRPPGQGKTQYF.

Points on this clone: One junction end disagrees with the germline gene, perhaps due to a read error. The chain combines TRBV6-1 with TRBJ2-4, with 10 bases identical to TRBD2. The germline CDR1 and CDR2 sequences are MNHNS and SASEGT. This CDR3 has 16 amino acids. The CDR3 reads CASSQAGGWSKNIQYF. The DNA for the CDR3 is TGTGCCAGCAGTCAAGCGGGAGGGTGGTCCAAAAACATTCAGTACTTC.

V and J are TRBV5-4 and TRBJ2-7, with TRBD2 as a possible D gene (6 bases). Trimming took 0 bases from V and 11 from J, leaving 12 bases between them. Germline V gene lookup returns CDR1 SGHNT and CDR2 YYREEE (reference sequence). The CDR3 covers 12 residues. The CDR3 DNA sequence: TGTGCCAGCAGCTTGGTGGGCGGGATCGAGTACTTC. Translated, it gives CASSLVGGIEYF.